This is a list of T cell receptor beta chains from one sample in a study of blood T cells in healthy people across ages. Using its own MiXCR run on the 5' RACE reads, TCRdb lists one record per CDR3 protein. The table has about 970,000 distinct CDR3 sequences, just over 50% seen once. Sequenced: blood. The receptors stem from a woman aged 55-70 years in good health. Each CDR3 is given with its conserved first and last residue. A D gene is named only where the DNA matches it firmly. Only part of the rows carry a size: once, few, many, or a class if the clone is expanded.

. | TRBJ1-2 | TRBD1 | TRBV30 | TGTGCCTGGAGTGAACAGGGGGCTGGCTATGGCTACACCTTC | CAWSEQGAGYGYTF
few | TRBJ2-5 | TRBD2 | TRBV6-2/TRBV6-3 | TGTGCCAGCAGTTACGTTCTCAGCGGGGGGTACCAAGAGACCCAGTACTTC | CASSYVLSGGYQETQYF
few | TRBJ2-3 | . | TRBV6-2/TRBV6-3 | TGTGCCAGCAGTAGGGAGGTCGGCGGCACAGATACGCAGTATTTT | CASSREVGGTDTQYF
few | TRBJ2-5 | . | TRBV21-1 | TGTGCCAGCAGGAAAGAGGGGGCCGGGTGTGGAGCGAAAGAGACCCAGTACTTC | CASRKEGAGCGAKETQYF
. | TRBJ1-2 | TRBD1 | TRBV2 | TGTGCCAGCAGTGATTCATTCAGGGGGAGCTATGGCTACACCTTC | CASSDSFRGSYGYTF
. | TRBJ1-1 | . | TRBV12-3/TRBV12-4 | TGTGCCAGCCGCGCAGATACACGGAACAGGGTGGCTGAAGCTTTCTTT | CASRADTRNRVAEAFF
. | TRBJ2-7 | TRBD1 | TRBV5-1 | TGCGCCAGCAGCTTGGGGGGACAGGTTCCCTACGAGCAGTACTTC | CASSLGGQVPYEQYF
many | TRBJ2-5 | . | TRBV6-6 | TGTGCCAGCAGTTACGGTCGAGAGACCCAGTACTTC | CASSYGRETQYF
. | TRBJ2-7 | TRBD1 | TRBV2 | TGTGCCAGCACTCCCCTGGGGACAGGGGGCGAGCAGTACTTC | CASTPLGTGGEQYF
. | TRBJ2-7 | . | TRBV7-2 | TGTGCCAGCAGCTCCCGGGACCTGGGTTCCTACGAGCAGTACTTC | CASSSRDLGSYEQYF
few | TRBJ2-7 | . | TRBV5-4 | TGTGCCAGCAGCACGGGGAACAAACTCTACGAGCAGTACTTC | CASSTGNKLYEQYF
. | TRBJ2-7 | . | TRBV30 | TGTGCCTGGAGTCGGCAGGTCTACGAGCAGTACTTC | CAWSRQVYEQYF
few | TRBJ2-7 | . | TRBV29-1 | TGCAGCGTTGGCAAGGACTCCTACGAGCAGTACTTC | CSVGKDSYEQYF
many | TRBJ2-7 | . | TRBV14 | TGTGCCAGCAGCCAAGCAGGACCGGACAGCGAGATCTACGAGCAGTACTTC | CASSQAGPDSEIYEQYF
. | TRBJ2-1 | TRBD2 | TRBV2 | TGTGCCAGCAGTGTGGCTAGCGGGAGGTACAATGAGCAGTTCTTC | CASSVASGRYNEQFF
. | TRBJ2-3 | TRBD2 | TRBV30 | TGTGCCTGGAGTCTAGGACTAGCGGGAGGATCAGATACGCAGTATTTT | CAWSLGLAGGSDTQYF
. | TRBJ2-7 | TRBD1 | TRBV10-3 | TGTGCCATCAACAGCAACTTACCGGGACAGGGTAACAACGAGCAGTACTTC | CAINSNLPGQGNNEQYF